Below, 28 T cell receptor beta chains from the same sample are listed, as sequenced in a study of T cells in Graves' hyperthyroidism and ophthalmopathy. TCR beta CDR3 regions were amplified from RNA. Researchers ran a first-round RT-PCR on the TCR CDR3 using the HTBI primer set. MiXCR was run by TCRdb on the multiplex PCR reads, yielding one entry per CDR3 protein. The table lists more than 600,000 distinct CDR3 sequences, around 17% of them singletons, with 8.4% in the top ten. The sequenced sample was blood. Receptor source: a man in his late teens or twenties with Graves' hyperthyroidism.

This clonotype was counted ten times or more. The V gene is TRBV7-2, the J gene TRBJ2-5, with D possibly being TRBD1 (6 bases). The V gene lost 4 bases and the J gene lost 5 bases, with 11 bases spanning the gap. CDR1 and CDR2 (germline): SGHTA, FQGNSA. This CDR3 is 13 amino acids long. Here the CDR3 reads CASSSGARETQYF. The CDR3 coding sequence is TGTGCCAGCAGCTCAGGGGCGCGTGAGACCCAGTACTTC.

The table lists this clonotype with many counts. This rearrangement joins TRBV27 to TRBJ2-3, with 9 bases identical to TRBD2. The ends lost 7 bases at V and 3 bases at J; junction bases unmatched: 8. There are 15 residues in the CDR3. The germline CDR1 and CDR2 sequences are MNHEY and SMNVEV (reference sequence). CDR3 nucleotide sequence: TGTGCCAGCAAGCAGACTAGCGGTCGTACAGATACGCAGTATTTT. Translation gives CASKQTSGRTDTQYF.

This clonotype appeared many times. The V gene is TRBV27, the J gene TRBJ2-7; D is tentatively TRBD1 or TRBD2 (6 bases each). The CDR3 runs to 13 residues. With 4 bases removed from V and 4 bases from J, the gap between germline ends came to 11 bases. Germline V lookup: CDR1 MNHEY, CDR2 SMNVEV (reference sequence). DNA for the CDR3: TGTGCCAGCAGTTGGAGGGGGAGGTACGAGCAGTACTTC. Protein product: CASSWRGRYEQYF.

This clonotype was found a few times. The CDR3 bases are TGTGCCAGCAGTTTCACGGGTGCGTGGACCGGGGAGCTGTTTTTT. Translated: CASSFTGAWTGELFF. V usage is TRBV28 and J usage is TRBJ2-2; the D is unclear. This CDR3 spans 15 amino acids. Germline V lookup: CDR1 MDHEN, CDR2 SYDVKM. With 3 bases removed from V and 5 bases from J, the gap between germline ends came to 13 bases.

This clonotype was recorded many times. This chain connects TRBV29-1 to TRBJ2-7, with 7 nucleotides matching TRBD1. CDR3 length: 12 amino acids. Losses at the gene ends were 5 bases for V and 2 bases for J; bases not matched to a gene: 3. The germline CDR1 and CDR2 sequences are SQVTM and ANQGSEA. The DNA for the CDR3 is TGCAGCGTTCGGACAGGAACCTACGAGCAGTACTTC. The encoded protein is CSVRTGTYEQYF.

This clonotype was observed a few times. The rearrangement uses TRBV6-1 and TRBJ1-2; no clear D. CDR1 and CDR2 from the germline V gene are MNHNS and SASEGT. The V end lost 6 bases, the J end lost 5 bases, and 13 bases lay between the germline ends. This CDR3 is 13 amino acids long. The CDR3 region is CASSLQRAYGYTF. The CDR3 DNA follows: TGTGCCAGCAGCCTACAGAGAGCTTATGGCTACACCTTC.

The chain joins TRBV29-1 to TRBJ1-1; possibly TRBD1 for D (5 bases). The V gene's germline CDR1 is SQVTM and CDR2 ANQGSEA. The length of the CDR3 is 11 residues. V was shortened by 7 bases and J by 5 bases, with 11 bases between the two germline ends. The CDR3 DNA follows: TGCAGCGACAGAAAGGGGACTGAAGCTTTCTTT. It specifies CSDRKGTEAFF.

There are a few counts of this clonotype. This chain links TRBV27 with TRBJ1-5; 8 bases are shared with TRBD1. The CDR3 spans 14 residues. The germline V gene has CDR1 MNHEY and CDR2 SMNVEV (reference sequence). V lost 2 bases to trimming and J lost 7 bases; unmatched junction nucleotides: 4. The CDR3 sequence: CASSLGTGLQPQHF. CDR3 bases: TGTGCCAGCAGTTTAGGGACAGGTTTACAGCCCCAGCATTTT.

This clonotype showed up many times. Written as DNA, the CDR3 is TGTGCCCCCGAAGAGGACACCTCCTACGAGCAGTACTTC. It translates to CAPEEDTSYEQYF. The gene calls are TRBV24-1 and TRBJ2-7, with D perhaps matching TRBD1 (5 bases). The CDR3 totals 13 residues. The V end lost 12 bases, the J end lost 0 bases, and 14 bases lay between the germline ends. In germline, CDR1 is KGHDR, CDR2 SFDVKD.

This clonotype was detected ten times or more. The chain couples TRBV28 to TRBJ2-7; perhaps TRBD2 as D (5 bases). Germline lookup yields CDR1 MDHEN and CDR2 SYDVKM. V gave up 11 bases and J gave up 6 bases, with 20 bases separating them. The CDR3 consists of 13 residues. For the CDR3, the DNA is TGTGCCGCCAACCCGGACTTCAATACCGAGCAGTACTTC. Its translation is CAANPDFNTEQYF.

This chain uses TRBV7-9 with TRBJ1-4, with no clear D. Germline CDR1 SEHNR, CDR2 FQNEAQ (reference sequence). Trimming took 6 bases from V and 2 from J, leaving 13 bases between them. This CDR3 is 15 amino acids long. The CDR3 loop reads CASRAKGPTNEKLFF. In DNA, the CDR3 is TGTGCCAGCAGGGCAAAGGGTCCGACTAATGAAAAACTGTTTTTT.

This clonotype was picked up many times. The CDR3 DNA reads as TGTGCCAGCAGCTTAGCCGGCCGCACTGAAGCTTTCTTT. Translation: CASSLAGRTEAFF. V is TRBV7-9 and J is TRBJ1-1; D is undetermined. V was pared by 0 bases and J by 4 bases, with 6 bases between. The CDR3 runs to 13 residues. Germline CDR1 and CDR2: SEHNR and FQNEAQ (reference sequence). Supplemented by reference TRBV7-9 and TRBJ1-1, the full variable domain reads DTGVSQNPRHKITKRGQNVTFRCDPISEHNRLYWYRQTLGQGPEFLTYFQNEAQLEKSRLLSDRFSAERPKGSFSTLEIQRTEQGDSAMYLCASSLAGRTEAFFGQGTRLTVV.

A word on this clonotype: Since a much larger clone is just one base distant, this may be a read error. V is TRBV20-1 and J is TRBJ2-1; no reliable D call. The germline V gene has CDR1 DFQATT and CDR2 SNEGSKA (reference sequence). CDR3 size: 14 residues. The CDR3 loop reads CSASSLNSHNEQFF. CDR3 DNA sequence: TGCAGTGCTAGCAGCCTTAACTCCCACAATGAGCAGTTCTTC.

V is TRBV4-3 and J is TRBJ2-5, with D uncertain. CDR1 and CDR2 from the germline V gene are LGHNA and YSLEER. V lost 0 bases and J 0 bases, leaving 11 bases between the germline ends. The CDR3 runs to 16 residues. CDR3 nucleotides: TGCGCCAGCAGCCAAGATCGGCCCGACTACCAAGAGACCCAGTACTTC. This encodes CASSQDRPDYQETQYF.

The chain uses TRBV19 and TRBJ1-3; D gene ambiguous. In germline, CDR1 is LNHDA, CDR2 SQIVND (reference sequence). Trimming took 3 bases from V and 4 from J, leaving 7 bases between them. There are 13 residues in the CDR3. This CDR3 reads CASSIGEGNTIYF. CDR3 DNA: TGTGCCAGTAGTATCGGGGAGGGAAACACCATATATTTT.

This clonotype was detected only a few times. The chain is built from TRBV3-1 and TRBJ2-7; 8 nucleotides align to TRBD2. The CDR3 contains 13 residues. Per the germline V gene, CDR1 is LGHDT and CDR2 is YNNKEL (reference sequence). V shed 2 bases and J 4 bases; nucleotides not matched to a gene: 1. The CDR3 coding sequence is TGTGCCAGCAGCCAACGGGAGGGGTACGAGCAGTACTTC. Translation gives CASSQREGYEQYF.

This clonotype showed up just once. V and J are TRBV6-1 and TRBJ2-1; TRBD2 might be the D (6 bases). Per germline, CDR1 MNHNS and CDR2 SASEGT. V lost 5 bases to trimming and J lost 0 bases, with 17 bases between them. The CDR3 runs to 17 residues. The CDR3 DNA sequence: TGTGCCAGCAGTCCGCCACCGGGACTTAGCTCCTACAATGAGCAGTTCTTC. This codes for CASSPPPGLSSYNEQFF.

This clonotype was observed many times. J is TRBJ2-7 and V is TRBV11-3; 8 nucleotides match TRBD1. The length of the CDR3 is 16 residues. J was trimmed by 4 bases and V by 1 base; bases with no gene match: 9. The germline V gene encodes CDR1 SGHNT and CDR2 YENEEA. The CDR3 DNA reads as TGTGCCAGCAGCTTAGCGCGAGGCAGGGGGCGTTACGAGCAGTACTTC. Translating it yields CASSLARGRGRYEQYF. Full variable domain (missing parts from reference TRBV11-3 and TRBJ2-7): EAGVVQSPRYKIIEKKQPVAFWCNPISGHNTLYWYLQNLGQGPELLIRYENEEAVDDSQLPKDRFSAERLKGVDSTLKIQPAELGDSAVYLCASSLARGRGRYEQYFGPGTRLTVT.

This clonotype has ten or more counts. This chain joins TRBV11-2 and TRBJ2-5; maybe TRBD1 (6 bases). The CDR3 sequence is 14 residues long. The V end was cut by 5 bases, the J end by 5 bases, with 15 bases between. The V gene's germline CDR1 is SGHAT and CDR2 FQNNGV. CDR3 region: CASSRSTRGETQYF. Here the CDR3 DNA reads TGTGCCAGCAGCCGCTCGACGAGGGGGGAGACCCAGTACTTC.

The rearrangement joins TRBV20-1 to TRBJ2-5, with TRBD2 identical over 9 bases. Per the germline V gene, CDR1 is DFQATT and CDR2 is SNEGSKA (reference sequence). The CDR3 extends over 15 amino acids. Trimming took 1 base from V and 5 from J; bases not matched to a gene: 8. The CDR3 bases are TGCAGTGCTAGAGCTATAGCGGGAGTGGAGGAGACCCAGTACTTC. Protein: CSARAIAGVEETQYF.

The rearrangement links TRBV29-1 to TRBJ2-5, with 8 nucleotides matching TRBD1. V lost 4 bases to trimming and J lost 2 bases; unmatched junction nucleotides: 3. The CDR3 has 13 amino acids. Germline V gene data show CDR1 as SQVTM and CDR2 as ANQGSEA. The CDR3 region is CSVADRGQETQYF. CDR3 DNA sequence: TGCAGCGTTGCTGACAGGGGACAAGAGACCCAGTACTTC.

V gene TRBV5-1 combines with J gene TRBJ2-1; no clear D. V lost 5 bases and J lost 10, with 10 bases in between. Germline lookup yields CDR1 SGHRS and CDR2 YFSETQ. This CDR3 is 11 amino acids long. The CDR3: CASRADGEQFF. CDR3 nucleotides: TGCGCCAGCAGAGCAGATGGGGAGCAGTTCTTC.

At least ten counts were recorded for this clonotype. This rearrangement joins TRBV6-1 to TRBJ1-1; D call uncertain. This CDR3 has 15 residues. The germline CDR1 and CDR2 sequences are MNHNS and SASEGT. The V and J ends lost 4 bases and 1 base respectively, with 13 bases between them. CDR3 nucleotide sequence: TGTGCCAGCAGTGCTACCCCCCGAGCGAACACTGAAGCTTTCTTT. Translating it yields CASSATPRANTEAFF.

V and J are TRBV20-1 and TRBJ1-5, with D perhaps TRBD1 (5 bases). CDR3 length equals 14 residues. V gave up 5 bases and J gave up 2 bases, with 13 bases separating them. The V gene's germline CDR1 is DFQATT and CDR2 SNEGSKA (reference sequence). This CDR3 is CSASRGTGNQPQHF. The CDR3 DNA reads TGCAGTGCTTCTAGGGGAACGGGCAATCAGCCCCAGCATTTT.

This sequence joins TRBV28 and TRBJ2-2, with a weak D call TRBD2 (6 bases). The CDR3 contains 15 residues. From germline, CDR1 is MDHEN and CDR2 SYDVKM. V lost 3 bases and J lost 5, with 13 bases in between. The CDR3 sequence: CASSFSGEGTGELFF. CDR3 bases: TGTGCCAGCAGTTTTTCGGGGGAAGGGACCGGGGAGCTGTTTTTT. Filled out from reference TRBV28 and TRBJ2-2, the complete variable domain reads DVKVTQSSRYLVKRTGEKVFLECVQDMDHENMFWYRQDPGLGLRLIYFSYDVKMKEKGDIPEGYSVSREKKERFSLILESASTNQTSMYLCASSFSGEGTGELFFGEGSRLTVL.

As for this clonotype: A read error is possible here, since a much larger clone lies one base away. J is TRBJ1-2 and V is TRBV27; D may be TRBD1 (6 bases). Germline V lookup: CDR1 MNHEY, CDR2 SMNVEV (reference sequence). CDR3 size: 14 residues. Trimming removed 3 bases at V and 10 bases at J, with 18 bases between. For the CDR3, the DNA is TGTGCCAGCAGTTTTATTGGGGGCTTGTCGGACTACACCTTC. As protein: CASSFIGGLSDYTF.

The chain carries TRBV27 and TRBJ2-3, with D perhaps assigned TRBD1 or TRBD2 (5 bases each). Germline values: CDR1 MNHEY, CDR2 SMNVEV (reference sequence). The length of the CDR3 is 14 residues. V lost 0 bases, J lost 2 bases, and 6 bases lay in between. CDR3: CASSLSGATDTQYF. The CDR3 DNA reads as TGTGCCAGCAGTTTATCCGGGGCCACAGATACGCAGTATTTT.

In its sample, this clonotype was seen many times. The gene calls are TRBV2 and TRBJ2-1; maybe TRBD1 (5 bases). CDR3 length equals 15 residues. CDR1 and CDR2 (germline): SNHLY, FYNNEI. Trimming removed 4 bases at V and 3 bases at J, with 13 bases between. Here the CDR3 reads CASSVGKRGYNEQFF. CDR3 nucleotides: TGTGCCAGCAGTGTGGGGAAAAGGGGCTACAATGAGCAGTTCTTC.